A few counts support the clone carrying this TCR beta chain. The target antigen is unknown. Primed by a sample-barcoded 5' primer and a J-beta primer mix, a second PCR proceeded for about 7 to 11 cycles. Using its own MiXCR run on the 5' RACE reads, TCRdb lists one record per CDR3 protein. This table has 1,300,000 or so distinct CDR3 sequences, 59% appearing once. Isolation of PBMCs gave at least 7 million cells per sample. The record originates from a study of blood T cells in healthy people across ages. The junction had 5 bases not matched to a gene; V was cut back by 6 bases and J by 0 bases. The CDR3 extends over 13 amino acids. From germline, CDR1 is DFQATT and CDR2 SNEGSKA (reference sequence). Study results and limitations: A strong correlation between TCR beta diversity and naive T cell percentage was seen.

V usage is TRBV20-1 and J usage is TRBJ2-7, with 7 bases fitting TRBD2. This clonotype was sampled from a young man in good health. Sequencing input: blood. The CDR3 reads CSAPGTNSYEQYF. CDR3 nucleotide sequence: TGCAGTGCCCCAGGGACTAACTCCTACGAGCAGTACTTC.